This T cell receptor beta chain was identified in a study of blood T cells in healthy people across ages (dated by TCRdb to the mid-2010s). Regarding the study in general: In model experiments, template switching captured about one uniquely barcoded TCR beta cDNA molecule for every two T cells. For two donors (one aged 18 to 29 and one aged 80 or older), the study analyzed two additional independent replicas of 1 million unique cDNA reads from the same blood draw. The study measured age-related changes in TCR beta repertoire diversity using deep sequencing normalized with unique cDNA molecular identifiers. To avoid experimental bias, donors of different ages were randomly spread across the sequencing lanes. Four age groups were formed from the donors: young (average 16 years), middle-aged (approximately 41), aged (roughly 58) and long-lived (approximately 78).

As concerns this clonotype: Its cognate antigen has yet to be identified. Base qualities are not provided; no much larger clone lies one nucleotide away.

On the study overall, not on this receptor specifically: Compared with the aged group, the long-lived group had more naive CD4+ T cells, fewer expanded clones and increased TCR diversity, a pattern suggesting age selection. Estimates of total diversity based on one million sequenced T cells were considered lower bounds and underestimates. Because the CMV infection status of the donors was unknown, age-related changes in expanded clonotypes may potentially have been confounded. Because profiling used bulk unsorted PBMCs, naive and antigen-experienced compartments could not be compared conclusively. Observed TCR beta diversity per million T cells fell roughly linearly with age, and a significant reduction was already apparent by age approximately 41. Observed TCR beta diversity correlated strongly with the percentage of naive T cells measured by flow cytometry.

The protocol used for the library was 5' RACE. TCRdb records Illumina HiSeq 2500 as the sequencer. The second PCR ran for about 7 to 11 cycles and used a J-beta primer mix along with a sample-barcoded 5' primer. Each TCR beta cDNA molecule received a unique molecular identifier from a template-switch 5' adaptor carrying 12 random nucleotides. Each sample yielded at least 2.5 million CDR3-containing paired-end reads. The Mint cDNA synthesis kit, primed by a TRBC-specific oligonucleotide, was used to synthesize first-strand cDNA from all RNA. Following uracil-DNA glycosylase treatment, a first 18-cycle PCR with universal primers M1SS and BC2_uni_R was performed on all cDNA. On the study's bioinformatics: For normalization, 1 million high-quality reads were randomly selected from each sample, with every read carrying a distinct molecular identifier. Reads with shared molecular identifiers were discarded instead of being binned into consensus sequences. MiTCR, run with a Q25 quality threshold and the strictest error-elimination algorithm, handled CDR3 identification, clonotype clustering and error correction. A nonparametric unseen species model with Euler transformation was used to estimate lower-bound total TCR beta diversity. Through fastp at Q25 and MiXCR, TCRdb rebuilt clones from the public reads, retaining in-frame beta chains. All rows with the same CDR3 protein become a single entry with the most common DNA and genes. These V and J calls originate from TCRdb's pipeline instead of the authors' own analysis. The sample table contains fewer than 800,000 distinct CDR3 sequences; only one count was recorded for around 45% of them. The ten largest clones add up to approximately 32% of the sample.

The CDR3 sequence holds 15 residues, the cysteine and phenylalanine included. CDR3 DNA is the only sequence kept; it has 45 bases, read in frame from the first base. V trim: 3 bases; J trim: 2 bases; unmatched bases: 5. CDR1 and CDR2, looked up from the germline V gene, are SGHDN and FVKESK. The donors were some 39 Caucasian individuals from Russia, aged roughly 6 to 100 years, who were systemically healthy. Roughly 9.5 milliliters of peripheral blood were drawn from each donor into EDTA-treated Vacutainer tubes. PBMCs were isolated by Ficoll-Paque density-gradient centrifugation, with at least 6 million obtained per sample. Trizol reagent was used to extract total RNA from the PBMCs, yielding at least 5.5 micrograms per sample. For every donor, flow cytometry on a PBMC aliquot measured the percentage of naive CD45RAhigh/CD27high T cells.

This sequence originates from a woman aged 60 to 75 in good health. The chain was built from TRBV14 and TRBJ2-7, with 9 middle bases fitting TRBD1. Source material: blood. At the DNA level, the sequence is TGTGCCAGCAGCCAGCGGACAGGGGTGGCCTACGAGCAGTACTTC. Its protein product is CASSQRTGVAYEQYF.